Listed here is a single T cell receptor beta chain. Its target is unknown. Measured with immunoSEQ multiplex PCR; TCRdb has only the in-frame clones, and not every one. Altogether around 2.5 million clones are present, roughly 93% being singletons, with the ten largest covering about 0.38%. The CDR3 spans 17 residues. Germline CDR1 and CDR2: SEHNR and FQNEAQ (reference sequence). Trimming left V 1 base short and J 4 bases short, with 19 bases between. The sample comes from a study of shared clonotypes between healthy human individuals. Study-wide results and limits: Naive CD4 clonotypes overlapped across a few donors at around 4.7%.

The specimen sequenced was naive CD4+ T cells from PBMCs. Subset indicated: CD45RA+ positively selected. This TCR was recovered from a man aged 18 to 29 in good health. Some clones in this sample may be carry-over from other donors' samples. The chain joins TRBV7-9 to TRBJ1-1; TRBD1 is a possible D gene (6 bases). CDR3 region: CASSLGAGVLGGTEAFF. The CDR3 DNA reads TGTGCCAGCAGCTTAGGAGCAGGGGTCTTAGGGGGCACTGAAGCTTTCTTT.